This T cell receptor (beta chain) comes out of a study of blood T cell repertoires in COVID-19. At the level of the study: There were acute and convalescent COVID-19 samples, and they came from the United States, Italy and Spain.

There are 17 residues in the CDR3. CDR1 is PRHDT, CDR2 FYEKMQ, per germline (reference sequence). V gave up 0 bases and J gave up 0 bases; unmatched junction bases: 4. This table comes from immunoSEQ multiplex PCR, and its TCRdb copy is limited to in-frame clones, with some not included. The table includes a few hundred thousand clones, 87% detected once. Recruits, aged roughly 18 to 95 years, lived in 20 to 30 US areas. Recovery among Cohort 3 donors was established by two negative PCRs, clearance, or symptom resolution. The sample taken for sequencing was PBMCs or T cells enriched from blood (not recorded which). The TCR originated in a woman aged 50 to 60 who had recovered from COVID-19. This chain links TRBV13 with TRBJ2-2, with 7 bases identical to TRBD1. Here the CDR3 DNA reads TGTGCCAGCAGCTTAGGCCTTGGACAGGCGAACACCGGGGAGCTGTTTTTT. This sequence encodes CASSLGLGQANTGELFF. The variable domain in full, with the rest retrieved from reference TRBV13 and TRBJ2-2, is AAGVIQSPRHLIKEKRETATLKCYPIPRHDTVYWYQQGPGQDPQFLISFYEKMQSDKGSIPDRFSAQQFSDYHSELNMSSLELGDSALYFCASSLGLGQANTGELFFGEGSRLTVL.